This T cell receptor beta chain came from a study of regulatory T cells in long-lasting Graves disease. Arm-PCR with iRepertoire HTBI primers amplified the CDR3 regions for these TCR beta libraries. Via MiXCR, TCRdb re-called the multiplex PCR reads, giving one row per CDR3 protein. The sample consists of hundreds of thousands of distinct CDR3 sequences, less than 20% of them appearing once. Time point denoted: newly diagnosed GD, antithyroid drugs for less than 3 months. RNA extracted from PBMCs served as the sequencing template. This clonotype was recorded at least ten times. The CDR3 is 14 amino acids. V was cut by 4 bases and J by 4 bases, with 15 bases left in between. The germline V gene encodes CDR1 SQVTM and CDR2 ANQGSEA. The sample was also linked to a second study, of T cells in Graves' hyperthyroidism and ophthalmopathy.

The source is a woman in her 30s with Graves disease. The sequenced sample was peripheral blood mononuclear cells (PBMCs), obtained at new diagnosis, from a patient treated with antithyroid drugs. This chain connects TRBV29-1 to TRBJ2-3; D is possibly TRBD2 (5 bases). The CDR3 DNA follows: TGCAGCGTTGTGCGATCTACTAGAGCAGATACGCAGTATTTT. Protein: CSVVRSTRADTQYF.